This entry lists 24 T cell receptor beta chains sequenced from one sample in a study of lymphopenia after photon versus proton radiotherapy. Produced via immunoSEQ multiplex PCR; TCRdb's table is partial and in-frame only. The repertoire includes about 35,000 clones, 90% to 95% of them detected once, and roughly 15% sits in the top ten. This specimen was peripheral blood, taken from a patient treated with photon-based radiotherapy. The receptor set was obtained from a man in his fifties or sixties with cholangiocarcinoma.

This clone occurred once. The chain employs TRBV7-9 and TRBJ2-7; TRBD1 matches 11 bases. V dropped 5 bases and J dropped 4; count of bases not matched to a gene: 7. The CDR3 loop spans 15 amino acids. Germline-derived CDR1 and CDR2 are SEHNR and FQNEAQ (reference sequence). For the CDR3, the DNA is TGTGCCAGCAGCAGATCCGGGACAGGGGGGTACGAGCAGTACTTC. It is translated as CASSRSGTGGYEQYF.

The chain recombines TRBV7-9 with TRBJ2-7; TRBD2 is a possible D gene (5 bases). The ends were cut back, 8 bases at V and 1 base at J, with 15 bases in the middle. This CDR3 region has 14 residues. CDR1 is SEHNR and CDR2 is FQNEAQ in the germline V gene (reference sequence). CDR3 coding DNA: TGTGCCAGCCAGTTGGGGAGTCGGTCCTACGAGCAGTACTTC. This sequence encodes CASQLGSRSYEQYF.

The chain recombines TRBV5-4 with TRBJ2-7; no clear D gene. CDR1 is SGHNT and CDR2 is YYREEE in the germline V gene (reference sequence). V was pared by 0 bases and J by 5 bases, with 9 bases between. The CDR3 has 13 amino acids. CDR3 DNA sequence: TGTGCCAGCAGCTTGGTAGGGATCGACGAGCAGTACTTC. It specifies CASSLVGIDEQYF.

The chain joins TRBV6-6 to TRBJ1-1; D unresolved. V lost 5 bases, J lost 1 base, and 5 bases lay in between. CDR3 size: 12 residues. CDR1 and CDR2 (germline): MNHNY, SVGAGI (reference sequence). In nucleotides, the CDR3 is TGTGCCAGCAGTAACCAGAACACTGAAGCTTTCTTT. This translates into CASSNQNTEAFF.

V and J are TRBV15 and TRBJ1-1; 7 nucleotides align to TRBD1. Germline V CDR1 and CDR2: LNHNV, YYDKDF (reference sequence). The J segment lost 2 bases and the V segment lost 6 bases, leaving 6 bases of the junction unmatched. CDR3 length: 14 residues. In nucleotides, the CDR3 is TGTGCCACCAGAAGGGGGCGTTCTAACACTGAAGCTTTCTTT. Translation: CATRRGRSNTEAFF.

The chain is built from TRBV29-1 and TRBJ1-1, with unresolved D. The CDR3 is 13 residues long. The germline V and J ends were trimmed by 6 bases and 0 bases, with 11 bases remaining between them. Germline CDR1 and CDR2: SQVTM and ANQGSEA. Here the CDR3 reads CSVKEIMNTEAFF. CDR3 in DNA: TGCAGCGTAAAGGAGATCATGAACACTGAAGCTTTCTTT.

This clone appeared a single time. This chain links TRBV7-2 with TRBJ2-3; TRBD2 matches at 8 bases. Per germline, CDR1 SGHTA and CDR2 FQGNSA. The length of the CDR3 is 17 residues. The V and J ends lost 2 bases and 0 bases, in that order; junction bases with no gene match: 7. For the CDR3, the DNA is TGTGCCAGCAGCTTAATCGGCGGGGGGCCGAGCACAGATACGCAGTATTTT. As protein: CASSLIGGGPSTDTQYF.

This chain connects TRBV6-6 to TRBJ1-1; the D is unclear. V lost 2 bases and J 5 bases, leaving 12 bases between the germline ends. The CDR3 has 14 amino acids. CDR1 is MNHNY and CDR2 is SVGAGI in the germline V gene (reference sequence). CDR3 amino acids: CASSYPGSGTEAFF. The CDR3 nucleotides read TGTGCCAGCAGTTACCCAGGTAGTGGAACTGAAGCTTTCTTT.

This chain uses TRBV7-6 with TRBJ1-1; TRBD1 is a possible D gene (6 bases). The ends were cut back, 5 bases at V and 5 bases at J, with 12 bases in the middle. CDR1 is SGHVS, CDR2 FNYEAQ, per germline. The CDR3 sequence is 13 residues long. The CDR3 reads CASSLTGRTEAFF. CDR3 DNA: TGTGCCAGCAGCCTAACAGGGCGGACTGAAGCTTTCTTT.

CDR3 loop: CASTGQGFGNEQFF. The CDR3 nucleotides are TGTGCCAGCACCGGACAGGGGTTCGGCAATGAGCAGTTCTTC. V and J are TRBV2 and TRBJ2-1; 9 positions match TRBD1. The ends lost 7 bases at V and 6 bases at J; junction bases unmatched: 7. Per the germline V gene, CDR1 is SNHLY and CDR2 is FYNNEI. The CDR3 spans 14 residues.

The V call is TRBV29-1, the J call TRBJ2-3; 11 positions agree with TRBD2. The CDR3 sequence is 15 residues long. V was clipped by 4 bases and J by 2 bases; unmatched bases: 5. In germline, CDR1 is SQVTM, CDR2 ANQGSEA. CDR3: CSVARGLAVTDTQYF. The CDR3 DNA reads TGCAGCGTTGCAAGGGGACTAGCGGTCACAGATACGCAGTATTTT.

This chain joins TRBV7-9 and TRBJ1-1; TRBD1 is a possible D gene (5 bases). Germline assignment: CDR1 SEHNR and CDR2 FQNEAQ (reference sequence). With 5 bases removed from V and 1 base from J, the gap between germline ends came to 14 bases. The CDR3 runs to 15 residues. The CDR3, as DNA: TGTGCCAGCAGCACCCCGGGACGGCAGAACACTGAAGCTTTCTTT. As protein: CASSTPGRQNTEAFF.

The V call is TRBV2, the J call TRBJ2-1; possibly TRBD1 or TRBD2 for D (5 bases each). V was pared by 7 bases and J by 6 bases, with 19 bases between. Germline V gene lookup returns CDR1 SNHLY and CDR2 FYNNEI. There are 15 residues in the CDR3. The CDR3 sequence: CASTQISGTVNEQFF. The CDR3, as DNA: TGTGCCAGCACCCAAATCTCCGGGACGGTCAATGAGCAGTTCTTC.

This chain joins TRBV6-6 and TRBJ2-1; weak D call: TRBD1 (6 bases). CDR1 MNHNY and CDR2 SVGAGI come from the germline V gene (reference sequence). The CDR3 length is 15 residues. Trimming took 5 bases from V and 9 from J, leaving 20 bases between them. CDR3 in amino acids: CASSIQGIAVGEQFF. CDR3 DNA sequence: TGTGCCAGCAGTATACAGGGTATTGCAGTCGGTGAGCAGTTCTTC.

This chain's CDR3 is CASSRLAGETQYF. The CDR3 DNA reads as TGTGCCAGCAGCAGACTAGCGGGAGAGACCCAGTACTTC. The genes are TRBV7-9 and TRBJ2-5, with 10 bases lining up with TRBD2. Trimming removed 5 bases from V and 4 bases from J; junction bases left unmatched: 1. The germline V gene has CDR1 SEHNR and CDR2 FQNEAQ (reference sequence). This CDR3 is 13 amino acids long.

CDR3 bases: TGTGCCAGCAGCCTCGGGAACAATGAGCAGTTCTTC. Residues: CASSLGNNEQFF. The rearrangement links TRBV7-2 to TRBJ2-1; maybe TRBD2 (5 bases). CDR1 and CDR2 (germline): SGHTA, FQGNSA. The V and J ends lost 5 bases and 5 bases respectively, with 7 bases between them. The CDR3 totals 12 residues.

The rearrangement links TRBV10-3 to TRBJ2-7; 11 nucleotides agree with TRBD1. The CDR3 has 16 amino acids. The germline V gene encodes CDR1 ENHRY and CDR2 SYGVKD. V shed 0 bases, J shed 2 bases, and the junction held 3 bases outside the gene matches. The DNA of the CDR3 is TGTGCCATCAGTGAGTCGATGGGACAGGGGGCCTACGAGCAGTACTTC. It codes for CAISESMGQGAYEQYF.

CDR3 nucleotides: TGTGCCAGCAGTCGCGGGGGGGCTGACATTCAGTACTTC. Encoded protein: CASSRGGADIQYF. The J gene is TRBJ2-4, the V gene TRBV6-5; TRBD2 aligns across 9 bases. Germline V lookup: CDR1 MNHEY, CDR2 SVGAGI. The CDR3 covers 13 residues. With V trimmed by 5 bases and J by 8 bases, 4 bases remained unmatched.

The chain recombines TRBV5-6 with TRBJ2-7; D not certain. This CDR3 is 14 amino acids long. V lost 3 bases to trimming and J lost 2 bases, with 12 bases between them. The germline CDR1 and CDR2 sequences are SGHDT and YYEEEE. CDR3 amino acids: CASSSALGAYEQYF. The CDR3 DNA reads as TGTGCCAGCAGCTCGGCTCTAGGAGCCTACGAGCAGTACTTC.

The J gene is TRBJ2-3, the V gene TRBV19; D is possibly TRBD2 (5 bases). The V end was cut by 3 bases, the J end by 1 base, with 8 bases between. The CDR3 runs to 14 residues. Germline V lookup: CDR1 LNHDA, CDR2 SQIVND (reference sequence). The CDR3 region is CASSIMEGTDTQYF. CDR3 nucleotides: TGTGCCAGTAGTATTATGGAGGGCACAGATACGCAGTATTTT.

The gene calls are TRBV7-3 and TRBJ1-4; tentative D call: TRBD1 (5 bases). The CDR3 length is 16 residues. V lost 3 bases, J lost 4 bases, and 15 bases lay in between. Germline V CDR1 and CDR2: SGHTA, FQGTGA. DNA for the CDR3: TGTGCCAGCAGCTTGGAGCCCCGGGGCCGTAATGAAAAACTGTTTTTT. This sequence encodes CASSLEPRGRNEKLFF.

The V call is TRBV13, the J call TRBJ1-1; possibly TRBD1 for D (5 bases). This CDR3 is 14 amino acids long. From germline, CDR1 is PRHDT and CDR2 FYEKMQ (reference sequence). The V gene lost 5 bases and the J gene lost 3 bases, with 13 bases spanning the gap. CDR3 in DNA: TGTGCCAGCAGCCCTCGGGGGGAGGACACTGAAGCTTTCTTT. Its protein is CASSPRGEDTEAFF.

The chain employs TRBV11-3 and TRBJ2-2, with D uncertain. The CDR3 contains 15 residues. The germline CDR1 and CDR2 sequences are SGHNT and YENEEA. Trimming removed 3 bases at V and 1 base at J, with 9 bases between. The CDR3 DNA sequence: TGTGCCAGCAGCTTTAGAGCAGGGAACACCGGGGAGCTGTTTTTT. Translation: CASSFRAGNTGELFF.

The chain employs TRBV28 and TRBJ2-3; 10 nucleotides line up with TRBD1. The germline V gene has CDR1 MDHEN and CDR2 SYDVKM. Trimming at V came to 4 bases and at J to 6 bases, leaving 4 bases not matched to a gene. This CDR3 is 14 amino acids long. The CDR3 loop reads CASSSGQGGDTQYF. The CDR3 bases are TGTGCCAGCAGTTCAGGACAGGGGGGGGATACGCAGTATTTT.